The rows below give T cell receptor beta chains drawn from one sample of a study of T cell responses to AZD1222 COVID-19 vaccine. Only in-frame clones appear in the TCRdb table, and some are missing; sequencing was by immunoSEQ multiplex PCR. The sample gives approximately 80,000 clones, 75% to 90% of which show up once; roughly 10% is in the top ten. The starting material was peripheral blood, obtained 28 days after the second AZD1222 dose. These receptors all stem from an adult who received the AZD1222 COVID-19 vaccine. Each CDR3 is given with its conserved first and last residue. D genes are given only for firm matches. Part of the rows lack a size; the others show once, few, many or a class for expanded clones.

NA,TRBJ1-4,once,TRBV27,TGTGCCAGCAGTTTATTGGACCAAAATGAAAAACTGTTTTTT,CASSLLDQNEKLFF
NA,TRBJ1-6,NA,TRBV5-5,TGTGCCAGCAGCTTGGGGCAGCGCTCCTATAATTCACCCCTCCACTTT,CASSLGQRSYNSPLHF
NA,TRBJ2-7,NA,TRBV6-6,TGTGCCAGCAGTCCTCCAGGGGAGGTTTGGCAGTACTTC,CASSPPGEVWQYF
NA,TRBJ2-7,NA,TRBV19,TGTGCCAGTAGTGGTCCAGAGGAGGCCTCCTACGAGCAGTACTTC,CASSGPEEASYEQYF
NA,TRBJ2-5,NA,TRBV5-4,TGTGCCAGCAGCTTGAGAGGCCGGGAACTGGAGACCCAGTACTTC,CASSLRGRELETQYF
TRBD1,TRBJ1-4,NA,TRBV6-5,TGTGCCACCGGCCCCAGGGGGCTAACTAATGAAAAACTGTTTTTT,CATGPRGLTNEKLFF
TRBD1,TRBJ2-7,NA,TRBV5-5,TGTGCCAGCAGCTTGGGGGGACAGGGGGTCTACGAGCAGTACTTC,CASSLGGQGVYEQYF
TRBD2,TRBJ2-5,NA,TRBV27,TGTGCCAGCACAAAAAAGGGACTAGTCGATCCCCCGCAAGAGACCCAGTACTTC,CASTKKGLVDPPQETQYF
NA,TRBJ1-2,NA,TRBV18,TGTGCCAGCTCACCCCAGCAGGAAGGAGGCTACACCTTC,CASSPQQEGGYTF
TRBD1,TRBJ1-3,NA,TRBV5-1,TGCGCCAGCAGCTCAGGGGGGTCTGGAAACACCATATATTTT,CASSSGGSGNTIYF
TRBD2,TRBJ2-7,NA,TRBV19,TGTGCCAGTAGTATAGCGGGGGGGCCTGACTACGAGCAGTACTTC,CASSIAGGPDYEQYF
NA,TRBJ1-1,once,TRBV29-1,TGCAGCGTTGCAGTCAACACTGAAGCTTTCTTT,CSVAVNTEAFF
NA,TRBJ2-7,NA,TRBV7-2,TGTGCCAGCAGCTTAGCGCAGGGTTGGGAGCAGTACTTC,CASSLAQGWEQYF
NA,TRBJ2-5,few,TRBV5-1,TGCGCCAGCAGCTCCTTGACTCGAGGGACCCAGTACTTC,CASSSLTRGTQYF
NA,TRBJ1-1,few,TRBV30,TGTGCCTGGAGTGTAGGCAGTAACACTGAAGCTTTCTTT,CAWSVGSNTEAFF
NA,TRBJ2-2,NA,TRBV7-2,TGTGCCAGCAGCCGGGTGACCAGCGGGGAGCTGTTTTTT,CASSRVTSGELFF
NA,TRBJ1-1,NA,TRBV19,TGTGCCAGCCTACTCACACCATTGAACACTGAAGCTTTCTTT,CASLLTPLNTEAFF
NA,TRBJ2-7,NA,TRBV7-9,TGTGCCAGCAGCTTCACAGGGACCTACGAGCAGTACTTC,CASSFTGTYEQYF
TRBD1,TRBJ1-4,NA,TRBV4-1,TGCGCCAGCAGCCAAGAGGGAACCGGGACAGGGGTTGGAAAACTGTTTTTT,CASSQEGTGTGVGKLFF
NA,TRBJ2-3,few,TRBV20-1,TGCAGTGCCCCTAAATTCGATACGCAGTATTTT,CSAPKFDTQYF
NA,TRBJ1-5,once,TRBV27,TGTGCCAGCAGTTTGGTGGGGAGCAATCAGCCCCAGCATTTT,CASSLVGSNQPQHF
NA,TRBJ1-5,few,TRBV5-1,TGCGCCAGCAGCCCGGATGTAGGGCCCAATCAGCCCCAGCATTTT,CASSPDVGPNQPQHF
TRBD2,TRBJ2-4,once,TRBV9,TGTGCCAGCAGCATAGCGGGGAGCGCCAAAAACATTCAGTACTTC,CASSIAGSAKNIQYF
NA,TRBJ2-3,once,TRBV11-3,TGTGCCAGCAGCTCAATCTCGGCCACAGATACGCAGTATTTT,CASSSISATDTQYF